These T cell receptor beta chains were read from a single sample in a study of T-cell reconstitution after alpha-beta-depleted transplantation in children. TCRdb used MiXCR to reprocess the PCR reads, holding one entry per CDR3 protein. Of about 270,000 distinct CDR3 sequences listed, about a tenth are singletons. This specimen consisted of PBMCs from the stem cell graft donor, obtained from the stem cell graft. Source of these receptors: a human donor who donated a stem cell graft to a child with SCID. Both conserved end residues are part of each CDR3. The order of the fields is D gene, J gene, V gene, CDR3 protein. D genes are given only for firm matches.

>-|TRBJ1-1|TRBV11-3
CASSLVGGVATEAFF
>-|TRBJ2-5|TRBV5-1
CASSPDGFNQETQYF
>-|TRBJ2-3|TRBV6-5
CASSYSHVRAEHTDTQYF
>-|TRBJ1-4|TRBV7-6
CASSLQPGAESREKLFF
>-|TRBJ2-3|TRBV10-3
CAISEAGFGDTQYF
>-|TRBJ2-3|TRBV5-1
CASSLEVGTGMDTQYF
>-|TRBJ1-3|TRBV9
CASSVSDSSGNTIYF
>-|TRBJ1-1|TRBV10-3
CAISEYGGREAEAFF
>TRBD2|TRBJ2-7|TRBV10-3
CAISDVGGSDPTRSYEQYF
>-|TRBJ1-1|TRBV12-3/TRBV12-4
CASSPVPSNTEAFF
>-|TRBJ2-7|TRBV10-3
CAISESGMVPYEQYF
>-|TRBJ1-5|TRBV10-3
CAISEDSDFNQPQHF
>-|TRBJ2-5|TRBV5-1
CASSLRAGQETQYF
>-|TRBJ1-2|TRBV3-1
CASSPPGSVYGYTF
>-|TRBJ2-1|TRBV19
CASSIAGVSYNEQFF
>-|TRBJ2-3|TRBV5-1
CASSLSRDRTDTQYF
>TRBD2|TRBJ2-2|TRBV7-3
CASSPGLAGGPHTGELFF
>-|TRBJ2-7|TRBV20-1
CSAGPGQVGHEQYF
>-|TRBJ2-7|TRBV4-2
CAISPGVDNGVYEQYF
>-|TRBJ1-2|TRBV5-1
CASSGTGKPNYGYTF
>-|TRBJ2-4|TRBV7-9
CASSLAFGGGGKNIQYF
>TRBD1|TRBJ2-7|TRBV29-1
CSVRTGSYEQYF
>-|TRBJ2-3|TRBV20-1
CSARDEDGGHTDTQYF
>-|TRBJ1-3|TRBV10-3
CAISESILEYAGNTIYF
>-|TRBJ2-5|TRBV28
CASSQLGRLETQYF
>-|TRBJ2-1|TRBV29-1
CSAGRGLGNEQFF
>TRBD1|TRBJ2-4|TRBV6-5
CASSYSPRDRGNIQYF
>-|TRBJ1-4|TRBV29-1
CTVGGPEKLFF
>-|TRBJ2-1|TRBV5-6
CASSGHANNEQFF
>-|TRBJ1-6|TRBV5-1
CASRVTVYNSPLHF
>-|TRBJ2-2|TRBV5-1
CASSSKEGPAGELFF
>TRBD1|TRBJ2-1|TRBV27
CASSGDRATDEQFF
>-|TRBJ1-1|TRBV10-2
CASSESEGGTEAFF
>-|TRBJ2-7|TRBV6-5
CASSYPGRPGEQYF
>-|TRBJ2-5|TRBV9
CASSVGGNQETQYF
>-|TRBJ2-7|TRBV11-2
CASSFGGYEQYF